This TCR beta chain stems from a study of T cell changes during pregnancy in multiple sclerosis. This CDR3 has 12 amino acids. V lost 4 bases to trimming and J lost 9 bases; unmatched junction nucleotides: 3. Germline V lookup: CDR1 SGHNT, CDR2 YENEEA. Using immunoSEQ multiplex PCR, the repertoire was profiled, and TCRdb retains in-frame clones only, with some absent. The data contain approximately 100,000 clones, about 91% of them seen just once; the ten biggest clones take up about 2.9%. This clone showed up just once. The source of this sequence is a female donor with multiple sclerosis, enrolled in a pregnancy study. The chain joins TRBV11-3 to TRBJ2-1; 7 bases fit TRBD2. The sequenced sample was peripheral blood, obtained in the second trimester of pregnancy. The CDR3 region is CASSSSGSEQFF. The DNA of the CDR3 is TGTGCCAGCAGCTCTAGCGGTTCTGAGCAGTTCTTC.